This T cell receptor (beta chain) was obtained from a study of cytomegalovirus exposure and HLA in healthy donors (dated by TCRdb to the late 2010s). About the study as a whole: An earlier analysis of approximately 590 of the donors reported 250 to 350 Gb of sequence data and 120 million or so unique TCR beta sequences from approximately 180 million T cells. An early release that covered several hundred HLA-typed donors contained approximately 300 gigabases of sequencing data and 65 million to 100 million unique TCR sequences. The genetic ancestry cluster associated with self-reported Caucasian donors included 65% to 90% of the 350 to 500 genotyped donors. The aim of the study was to test whether cataloging public T cell receptors could identify signatures of past pathogen exposure. The study profiled the T cell repertoires of about 720 subjects by immunosequencing and related them to cytomegalovirus serostatus. In addition to the first cohort of roughly 670 subjects, a separate validation cohort of 120 different subjects was used. To predict cytomegalovirus infection status, the study brought together high-throughput TCR immunosequencing, statistical association of individual TCRs with disease status, and machine learning. To study patterns of TCR occurrence, a later analysis re-analyzed previously published TCR beta repertoires from around 700 donors and added high-resolution HLA genotyping. The later analysis used no new phenotypic data to find candidate immune exposures, relying instead on TCR beta sequences and their occurrence across donors. To decide whether each TCR beta V gene segment behaved as functional or pseudogenic, an earlier analysis of some 600 of the donors relied on high-throughput TCR beta sequencing. Donor age, sex, ethnicity and CMV serostatus were compiled together with the repertoire data. A later genetic analysis took genome-wide SNP genotypes for about three fifths of the roughly 670 donors and used that subset as a discovery cohort. All discovery cohort repertoires had been generated using a single sequencing platform. HLA typing included class I and class II loci at four-digit resolution. Typing coverage differed by locus: A, B, C, DRB1 and DQB1 were typed in about 620-630 donors, DQA1 in approximately 520, DPA1 in roughly 590, and DPB1 in roughly 470. Several DR-DQ haplotypes were treated as single units for association and clustering because of strong linkage in the cohort. Among around 400 genotyped donors of the cohort, an average of around 240,000 unique TCR beta nucleotide sequences were sequenced per donor, roughly 18% of them non-productive.

Library generation was performed with the immunoSEQ multiplex PCR assay. A mixture of 60 forward primers for TCR Vbeta segments and 13 reverse primers for TCR Jbeta segments was used in the multiplex PCR. Amplification of the CDR3 region of rearranged TCR beta genes was performed with a multiplex PCR assay on genomic DNA. The Illumina HiSeq System was used to sequence the amplified TCR beta libraries as 87-base-pair reads. Regarding the original processing steps: A later analysis tallied roughly 80 million unique TCR beta chains across the 666 repertoires, and about 12 million of those chains were shared by two or more donors. To remove PCR and sequencing errors, raw reads were error-corrected and collapsed into unique sequences using a nearest-neighbor algorithm that merged closely related sequences. Alignment of CDR3 sequences to IMGT reference sequences was used to assign V, D and J gene segments. For a sequence to be retained, a match of at least six nucleotides was required to both a V gene segment and a J gene segment. A rearrangement counted as productive if the CDR3 had no stop codons and remained in frame with V and J, and every other rearrangement counted as non-productive. Following IMGT convention, CDR3 was defined as the stretch from the second conserved V-encoded cysteine up to the conserved J-encoded phenylalanine. In an earlier analysis of approximately 590 of the donors, sequences lacking an unambiguous match to a single V gene segment were excluded. In an earlier analysis of 587 of the donors, V segments were called functional above 56.7% productive rearrangements and were called segregating when the between-donor standard deviation exceeded 5%. To diagnose cytomegalovirus status from the catalog of TCR beta chain sequences, a statistical classification framework was built. In a later analysis, TCR nucleotide sequences were compared against IMGT/GENE-DB human TR gene sequences so that V and J genes could be assigned. In a later analysis, CDR3 sequences and most-parsimonious VDJ recombination scenarios were assigned using the TCRdist pipeline. In a later analysis, each TCR beta chain was defined by its CDR3 amino acid sequence together with its V-gene family, and reads without a unique V-gene family were excluded. To address suspected cross-contamination and a sequencing artifact, a later analysis removed 450 to 700 highly shared, low-generation-probability nucleotide sequences. A later analysis calculated a clonal expansion index for each public chain from normalized within-repertoire ranks of inferred template counts. A later analysis computed generation probabilities with a VDJ recombination model fitted to out-of-frame rearrangements, and checked the results against IGoR. Hypergeometric tests were used in a later analysis to score TCR-TCR, TCR-HLA and TCR-CMV co-occurrence, with a repertoire-size bias correction applied to the TCR pairs. False discovery rates were estimated in a later analysis by permuting HLA or CMV assignments 20 times. In a later analysis, co-occurring TCRs were grouped with DBSCAN, and TCRdist sequence similarity was added when clustering was performed within HLA-allele-positive subsets. For co-occurrence clustering, repertoires with fewer than 30,000 or more than 120,000 public chains were excluded, along with roughly 5 repertoires with anomalous nucleotide sharing. The table comes from immuneACCESS by way of TCRdb, which keeps in-frame sequences with V and J called. Part of the clones is missing from these tables; in studies checked, under half for an unresolved V gene and the rest for unknown reasons. D and trimming come from the DNA, and the V and J calls and clone size come from that table. This sample has approximately 160,000 clones in its table, and almost 85% of those were observed once. The ten largest clonotypes hold around 5% of the sample.

Results and caveats for the whole study, not just this receptor: Most TCR sequences were observed very rarely across donors, whereas some public TCRs were present in many individuals. Only TCR beta chains were sequenced in this cohort, and the absence of alpha or paired-chain data limited detectable features. Some IMGT-functional V segments, including TRBV6-2 and TRBV6-3, could not be told apart with the 87-base-pair reads, so those segments were excluded. A later analysis found that HLA-associated TCR beta chains were more clonally expanded and had lower generation probabilities than equally common non-associated chains. A cluster of highly shared sequence variants was judged likely to be a technical artifact of the sequencing pipeline. Assigning TCR associations to individual alleles was difficult when HLA alleles, especially DR and DQ, strongly co-occurred. According to the authors, the approach could potentially be generalized to other disease states and immunological phenotypes. Compared with the 666-donor mean, donors in an Asian-associated ancestry cluster had fewer N-insertions in productive TCRs, according to a later genetic analysis. In a later genetic analysis, a missense DCLRE1C variant was associated with V-gene and J-gene trimming of TCR beta chains, and the association was replicated in an independent cohort. For the cohort, immune exposure information was limited to CMV serostatus. Roughly uniform sequencing depth across donors was assumed in presence/absence analyses, although this assumption may not hold. In an earlier analysis of about 600 of the donors, most TCR beta V segments appeared in productive rearrangements about 90% or about 30% of the time, broadly matching IMGT annotations. HLA typing was unavailable for some donors at each locus, so association tests used only the typed subset. According to a later analysis, most CMV-associated TCR beta chains appeared to be HLA-restricted, and the HLA associations seemed to be driven largely by CMV exposure. A few of the identified cytomegalovirus-associated TCR beta chains were confirmed in vitro to be specific for cytomegalovirus antigens. A further reported finding was that TCR beta sequences accurately predicted the HLA-A and HLA-B alleles for most subjects in the first cohort. A later analysis found that TCR association rates varied across HLA loci, with DRB1 alleles showing the most associated TCRs and HLA-C alleles the fewest. A total of 164 TCR beta chains were listed by the study as associated with cytomegalovirus. Because counts were too low, around 17 rarely observed V segments, including chromosome 9 orphons, were left out of the earlier analysis of approximately 500 of the donors. At a false discovery rate of 0.05, a later analysis linked 16,951 TCR beta sequences to specific HLA alleles. Linkage disequilibrium might explain the correlated functional status among segregating V segments, but an unknown experimental factor could not be excluded. The classifier was reported to diagnose cytomegalovirus status with high specificity and sensitivity in both the original cohort and the validation cohort. Several of the top co-occurrence clusters appeared to be linked to parvovirus B19, influenza, CMV and Epstein-Barr virus, according to a later analysis.

In the case of this clone: This receptor's antigen is unknown. Per-nucleotide qualities are absent, and no much larger clonotype sits a single base away.

Inclusive of the bounding cysteine and phenylalanine, the CDR3 is 15 residues long. The CDR3 DNA has 45 bases and is translated from base 1. Trimming leaves V shorter by 1 base and J shorter by 4 bases, with the junction holding 5 bases beyond the gene matches. For CDR1 and CDR2, the germline V gene lists SGHAT and FQNNGV. In total, more than 500 healthy bone marrow donors made up the cohort. At the time of sampling, all cohort members were nominally healthy, though unrecorded immune exposures were likely present. The donor tested CMV seropositive, placing the donor among the 250 to 350 seropositive members of the cohort. A peripheral blood sample was provided by each donor, and peripheral blood mononuclear cells were used for TCR beta sequencing. The Qiagen DNeasy Blood Extraction Kit was used to extract genomic DNA from the blood cell samples.

Sequenced: PBMCs. The clonotype comes from a girl aged 10 to 17 in good health and CMV-seropositive. The chain is encoded by TRBV11-2 joined to TRBJ1-2, with TRBD1 matching 8 junction bases. The CDR3 amino acid sequence is: CASSLVDRGPYGYTF. The nucleotide sequence reads as follows: TGTGCCAGCAGCTTAGTTGACAGGGGCCCCTATGGCTACACCTTC.